Listed here are 8 T cell receptor beta chains from one sample, sequenced in a study of monozygotic twins with inflammatory bowel disease. Following a re-call of the 5' RACE reads, TCRdb has one entry per CDR3 protein and lacks DNA. Its table records about 200,000 distinct CDR3 sequences. Specimen: blood. These receptors originate from a human donor with ulcerative colitis or Crohn's disease, or a healthy co-twin of an affected twin (not recorded which).

The chain employs TRBV6-2 or TRBV6-3 and TRBJ1-1; TCRdb's D call, TRBD1, is unchecked because there is no DNA. This CDR3 comprises 15 residues. In germline, CDR1 is MNHEY, CDR2 SVGEGT. The CDR3 region is CASSAGPGPVTEAFF.

The V call is TRBV7-2, the J call TRBJ1-2; TCRdb designates TRBD1, a call that cannot be tested without DNA. The CDR3 runs to 13 residues. Germline loops: CDR1 SGHTA, CDR2 FQGNSA. CDR3 sequence reads: CASSQGQGPGYTF.

The rearrangement uses TRBV6-1 and TRBJ2-1; absent DNA, TCRdb's TRBD1 call cannot be checked. The length of the CDR3 is 13 residues. Germline CDR1 MNHNS, CDR2 SASEGT. The CDR3 sequence: CATQQDSINEQFF.

This sequence joins TRBV6-1 and TRBJ1-5. Germline V gene lookup returns CDR1 MNHNS and CDR2 SASEGT. This CDR3 comprises 11 residues. CDR3 sequence: CASSDYQPQHF.

The chain employs TRBV6-1 and TRBJ1-2; TCRdb's D call, TRBD1, is unchecked because there is no DNA. The CDR3 is 15 residues long. CDR1 is MNHNS and CDR2 is SASEGT in the germline V gene. CDR3 region: CASSLQGGLNYGYTF.

This chain connects TRBV6-1 to TRBJ1-1; TCRdb's D call, TRBD1, is unchecked because there is no DNA. This CDR3 is built from 15 residues. The germline V gene has CDR1 MNHNS and CDR2 SASEGT. The chain's CDR3 is CASAGGLERNTEAFF.

The chain recombines TRBV11-2 with TRBJ2-2; TCRdb indicates TRBD2, and absent DNA this call remains unverified. Germline V gives CDR1 SGHAT, CDR2 FQNNGV. This CDR3 has 17 amino acids. CDR3 region: CASSSSLSGGNTGELFF. The variable domain in full, completed from reference TRBV11-2 and TRBJ2-2, reads EAGVAQSPRYKIIEKRQSVAFWCNPISGHATLYWYQQILGQGPKLLIQFQNNGVVDDSQLPKDRFSAERLKGVDSTLKIQPAKLEDSAVYLCASSSSLSGGNTGELFFGEGSRLTVL.

The V and J genes are TRBV7-3 and TRBJ1-2. The CDR3 runs to 16 residues. CDR1 is SGHTA and CDR2 is FQGTGA in the germline V gene. This CDR3 reads CASSLGPKAPNYGYTF.